The rows below give T cell receptor beta chains drawn from one sample of a study of T cells in Graves' hyperthyroidism and ophthalmopathy. TCRdb used MiXCR to reprocess the multiplex PCR reads, holding one entry per CDR3 protein. The data show approximately 600,000 distinct CDR3 sequences, under 25% seen once. The sequencing input was blood. Receptors originate from a young man with Graves' ophthalmopathy. Both conserved end residues are part of each CDR3. Each record gives: V gene, J gene, CDR3 protein.

v_call: TRBV6-2/TRBV6-3
j_call: TRBJ2-3
cdr3_aa: CASSPAGGQGGDTQYF

v_call: TRBV7-9
j_call: TRBJ2-5
cdr3_aa: CASSRRDHQETQYF

v_call: TRBV11-2
j_call: TRBJ2-7
cdr3_aa: CASSFNPGDEQYF

v_call: TRBV10-3
j_call: TRBJ2-5
cdr3_aa: CAIRDPGQKETQHF

v_call: TRBV7-9
j_call: TRBJ2-1
cdr3_aa: CASSRSGTGEYEQFF

v_call: TRBV30
j_call: TRBJ2-1
cdr3_aa: CAWSKKHEQFF

v_call: TRBV28
j_call: TRBJ2-7
cdr3_aa: CASSFGGTMDEQYF

v_call: TRBV24-1
j_call: TRBJ2-1
cdr3_aa: CATSDLASGTEQFF

v_call: TRBV6-2/TRBV6-3
j_call: TRBJ2-3
cdr3_aa: CASRSRGGLAGVDTQYF

v_call: TRBV19
j_call: TRBJ2-3
cdr3_aa: CASTLAASTDTQYF

v_call: TRBV28
j_call: TRBJ2-7
cdr3_aa: CASSSGQGVYEQYF

v_call: TRBV6-2/TRBV6-3
j_call: TRBJ2-7
cdr3_aa: CASNRRLGYEQYF

v_call: TRBV5-6
j_call: TRBJ2-7
cdr3_aa: CASSLIGQGGPEQYF

v_call: TRBV4-3
j_call: TRBJ2-5
cdr3_aa: CASSQDNGQETQYF

v_call: TRBV3-1
j_call: TRBJ1-5
cdr3_aa: CASSQDQGLNQPQHF

v_call: TRBV20-1
j_call: TRBJ2-7
cdr3_aa: CSARATELWEQYF

v_call: TRBV5-1
j_call: TRBJ2-3
cdr3_aa: CASSLVQGSTDTQYF

v_call: TRBV27
j_call: TRBJ1-3
cdr3_aa: CASSLGRSGNTIYF

v_call: TRBV3-1
j_call: TRBJ1-5
cdr3_aa: CASSQSGGQPQHF

v_call: TRBV20-1
j_call: TRBJ2-5
cdr3_aa: CSARAWGPGGSGETQYF

v_call: TRBV27
j_call: TRBJ2-2
cdr3_aa: CASTPDTLNTGELFF

v_call: TRBV6-5
j_call: TRBJ2-2
cdr3_aa: CASSYRGGRDGELFF

v_call: TRBV30
j_call: TRBJ2-7
cdr3_aa: CASSIRQGTYEQYF

v_call: TRBV10-3
j_call: TRBJ2-5
cdr3_aa: CAIRLGQNQETQYF

v_call: TRBV7-2
j_call: TRBJ2-7
cdr3_aa: CASSSANEQYF

v_call: TRBV6-1
j_call: TRBJ2-6
cdr3_aa: CASRETSSGANVLTF

v_call: TRBV29-1
j_call: TRBJ2-7
cdr3_aa: CSVGVTGSGEQYF

v_call: TRBV10-3
j_call: TRBJ1-1
cdr3_aa: CAIRNRAEAFF

v_call: TRBV7-9
j_call: TRBJ2-1
cdr3_aa: CASSSSAVNEQFF

v_call: TRBV5-1
j_call: TRBJ2-3
cdr3_aa: CASSFRLARRDTDTQYF

v_call: TRBV20-1
j_call: TRBJ2-7
cdr3_aa: CSAGGRAYEQYF

v_call: TRBV2
j_call: TRBJ2-1
cdr3_aa: CASSGETSGSSTYNEQFF

v_call: TRBV27
j_call: TRBJ1-1
cdr3_aa: CASSPTGTGGTEAFF

v_call: TRBV7-9
j_call: TRBJ1-2
cdr3_aa: CASSLGGQASYGYTF

v_call: TRBV2
j_call: TRBJ2-5
cdr3_aa: CASNNGIETQYF

v_call: TRBV12-3/TRBV12-4
j_call: TRBJ1-4
cdr3_aa: CASRPGQGREKLFF

v_call: TRBV6-1
j_call: TRBJ1-1
cdr3_aa: CASREGVGGRNTEAFF

v_call: TRBV15
j_call: TRBJ2-3
cdr3_aa: CATSRTASDGDTQYF

v_call: TRBV4-3
j_call: TRBJ2-4
cdr3_aa: CASSQVVGGSKNIQYF

v_call: TRBV11-3
j_call: TRBJ2-5
cdr3_aa: CASSPGRASGSNQETQYF

v_call: TRBV4-1
j_call: TRBJ2-1
cdr3_aa: CASSQGELAGSSYNEQFF

v_call: TRBV28
j_call: TRBJ2-7
cdr3_aa: CASSFDTSGTYEQYF

v_call: TRBV28
j_call: TRBJ2-3
cdr3_aa: CASSIAGQGALDTQYF

v_call: TRBV20-1
j_call: TRBJ2-7
cdr3_aa: CSVLGGQGTFEQYF

v_call: TRBV15
j_call: TRBJ1-1
cdr3_aa: CATSSSGVVGYPEAFF

v_call: TRBV7-8
j_call: TRBJ2-7
cdr3_aa: CASSLEAIGYYEQYF